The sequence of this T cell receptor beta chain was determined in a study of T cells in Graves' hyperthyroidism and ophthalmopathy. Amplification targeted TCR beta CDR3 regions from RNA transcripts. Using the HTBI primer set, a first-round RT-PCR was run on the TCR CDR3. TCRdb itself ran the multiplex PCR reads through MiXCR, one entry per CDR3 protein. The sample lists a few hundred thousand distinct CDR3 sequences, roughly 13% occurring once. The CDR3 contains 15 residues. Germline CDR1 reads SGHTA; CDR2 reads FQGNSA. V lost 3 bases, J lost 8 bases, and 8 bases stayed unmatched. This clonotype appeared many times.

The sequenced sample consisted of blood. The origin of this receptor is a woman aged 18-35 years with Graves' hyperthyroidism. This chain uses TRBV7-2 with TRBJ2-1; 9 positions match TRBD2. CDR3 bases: TGTGCCAGCAGCTTTAGCGGGAGCGGGTTCGATGAGCAGTTCTTC. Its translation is CASSFSGSGFDEQFF.